A single T cell receptor (beta chain) is shown here with its context. Its specificity is not known. These data belong to a study of T cells in Graves' hyperthyroidism and ophthalmopathy. Overall study results and limits: Within blood appeared most thyroid clonotypes that had expanded above 0.001. Ophthalmopathy onset followed model prediction by a median roughly 6.5 months.

The authors deemed Graves' hyperthyroidism stable absent ophthalmopathy progression within 18 months. After removal of 0 bases from V and 4 bases from J, the junction contained 3 bases not matched to a gene. The CDR3 runs 15 residues. The V gene's germline CDR1 is SGHRS and CDR2 YFSETQ. TCR beta CDR3 regions were amplified from RNA transcripts. TCR CDR3 underwent first-round RT-PCR with the HTBI primer set. TCRdb passed the multiplex PCR reads through MiXCR, listing each CDR3 protein once. The table has 300,000 to 350,000 distinct CDR3 sequences, roughly 17% seen once. The chain uses TRBV5-1 and TRBJ1-5; the match to TRBD1 covers 8 bases. The clonotype comes from a man aged 30-40 years with Graves' hyperthyroidism. The material sequenced was blood. CDR3 nucleotide sequence: TGCGCCAGCAGCTTGGGGACAGGGACTAATCAGCCCCAGCATTTT. The encoded protein is CASSLGTGTNQPQHF.